This T cell receptor (beta chain) emerged from a study of blood T cell repertoires in COVID-19. Study-level background: Whether acute or convalescent, the COVID-19 samples came from the United States, Italy and Spain. PBMCs, B-cell-depleted T cells, or T cells provided the cDNA or gDNA that made up the material.

The germline V gene encodes CDR1 ENHRY and CDR2 SYGVKD. This CDR3 is 14 amino acids long. V was trimmed by 7 bases and J by 2 bases, leaving 14 bases between them. Original processing methods: By means of reference gene primer amplification, nucleated cell counts were estimated. Assay: immunoSEQ multiplex PCR; the TCRdb copy retains only in-frame clones and omits some. V, J and clone size derive from that table, while D and trimming were established from the DNA sequence. Here the sample spans roughly 300,000 clones, 80% to 90% being singletons. The clonotype originates from a woman in her forties or fifties who had recovered from COVID-19. The chain employs TRBV10-3 and TRBJ1-1; weak D call: TRBD1 (6 bases). Sequenced input: peripheral blood. For the CDR3, the DNA is TGTGCCATCACCAAGGGACAAGGTAACACTGAAGCTTTCTTT. It yields the protein CAITKGQGNTEAFF.